This is a list of T cell receptor beta chains from one sample in a study of long-term antiretroviral therapy in people with HIV. TCRdb's copy holds only in-frame clones and misses some; the assay was immunoSEQ multiplex PCR. The table includes around 13,000 clones, 80% detected once. The material sequenced was unsorted PBMCs, taken 3.2 years before starting antiretroviral therapy. The receptors derive from a man aged 35 to 55 with HIV. CDR3s include the opening cysteine and the closing phenylalanine or tryptophan. A D gene is named only where the DNA matches it firmly. Some rows mark clone size as missing; the rest say once, few, many or name a class of expanded clone.

V gene	D gene	clone size	J gene	CDR3 DNA	CDR3 protein
TRBV6-6	TRBD1	.	TRBJ2-2	TGTGCCAGCAGTTACGGGACAGGGGGGAGCACCGGGGAGCTGTTTTTT	CASSYGTGGSTGELFF
TRBV5-1	.	.	TRBJ2-7	TGCGCCAGCAGCACCCGGGGACAGCGGGATGACGAGCAGTACTTC	CASSTRGQRDDEQYF
TRBV7-9	.	.	TRBJ2-1	TGTGCCAGCAGCTTAGTCAATGAGCAGTTCTTC	CASSLVNEQFF
TRBV5-5	.	.	TRBJ2-2	TGTGCCAGCAGCTTGGGCCGGGACGGCGCGAACACCGGGGAGCTGTTTTTT	CASSLGRDGANTGELFF
TRBV5-5	TRBD2	.	TRBJ2-1	TGTGCCAGCAGCTTGCCCAGCGGGGGTCTCTACAATGAGCAGTTCTTC	CASSLPSGGLYNEQFF
TRBV11-2	TRBD1	.	TRBJ1-3	TGTGCCAGCAGCTTATTCTCTTCCGGGACAGCCTCTGGAAACACCATATATTTT	CASSLFSSGTASGNTIYF
TRBV4-1	.	.	TRBJ2-1	TGCGCCAGCAGCCAAGTCATGGCTCTGTACAATGAGCAGTTCTTC	CASSQVMALYNEQFF
TRBV19	.	.	TRBJ1-6	TGTGCCAGTAGTTTTTTCCAGGGAGATAATTCACCCCTCCACTTT	CASSFFQGDNSPLHF
TRBV2	TRBD2	.	TRBJ2-3	TGTGCCAGCAGTCTTGGACTAGCGGGGGCGGGGGATACGCAGTATTTT	CASSLGLAGAGDTQYF
TRBV7-9	.	.	TRBJ2-3	TGTGCCAGCCATTCCGGGGTAGCGTTAACTAGCACAGATACGCAGTATTTT	CASHSGVALTSTDTQYF
TRBV18	.	few	TRBJ2-7	TGTGCCAGCTCGGCCGGAGGGGGGCTGGGGGAGCAGTACTTC	CASSAGGGLGEQYF
TRBV6-1	.	.	TRBJ2-2	TGTGCCAGCCGGGACCCGAACACCGGGGAGCTGTTTTTT	CASRDPNTGELFF
TRBV10-2	TRBD2	.	TRBJ2-7	TGCGCCAGCGGAGGCGGGGGGACGGCTGAGCAGTACTTC	CASGGGGTAEQYF
TRBV7-9	TRBD2	.	TRBJ2-3	TGTGCCAGCAGCTTAGTCCGGACTAGCGAGACCACAGATACGCAGTATTTT	CASSLVRTSETTDTQYF
TRBV12-2	.	once	TRBJ1-1	TGTGCAAGTCGCTCGCGGGACAGGATGTGGGTGATGAACACTGAAGCTTTCTTT	CASRSRDRMWVMNTEAFF
TRBV5-1	TRBD1	few	TRBJ1-6	TGCGCCAGCAGCTTGCAGGGGGGGAATTCACCCCTCCACTTT	CASSLQGGNSPLHF
TRBV6-1	.	few	TRBJ1-5	TGTGCCAGCAGTGAAGCGGAGGGTTCGGCGAGTCAGCCCCAGCATTTT	CASSEAEGSASQPQHF
TRBV19	TRBD1	.	TRBJ1-5	TGTGCCAGTAGTATGACAGGGGAACAGCCCCAGCATTTT	CASSMTGEQPQHF
TRBV19	.	.	TRBJ1-4	TGTGCCAGCAAAGGGTGGGAAAAACTGTTTTTT	CASKGWEKLFF
TRBV10-1	TRBD2	.	TRBJ2-1	TGCGCCAGCAGTGACCTTGGACTAGCGGGGGGGACAACCTACAATGAGCAGTTCTTC	CASSDLGLAGGTTYNEQFF
TRBV9	.	.	TRBJ2-7	TGTGCCAGCAGCGTAGGGGACTTTCCCTACGAGCAGTACTTC	CASSVGDFPYEQYF
TRBV5-4	.	.	TRBJ2-5	TGTGCCAGCAGCTTTGATGGCCCAGAGACCCAGTACTTC	CASSFDGPETQYF
TRBV9	TRBD2	.	TRBJ2-5	TGTGCCAGCAGCGTAGCGACTAGCGGGGGCCAAGAGACCCAGTACTTC	CASSVATSGGQETQYF
TRBV7-9	.	once	TRBJ1-1	TGTGCCAGTATAGACGGGACGGGGAACACTGAAGCTTTCTTT	CASIDGTGNTEAFF
TRBV2	.	.	TRBJ2-3	TGTGCCAGCAGCTGGCAAGATACGCAGTATTTT	CASSWQDTQYF
TRBV19	.	.	TRBJ2-7	TGTGCCAGTAGCATATCTGGGGGGAGCCCCTACGAGCAGTACTTC	CASSISGGSPYEQYF
TRBV2	.	.	TRBJ1-5	TGTGCCAGCACTCGACAGTTTCTAAATCAGCCCCAGCATTTT	CASTRQFLNQPQHF